These 22 T cell receptor beta chains were all obtained from the same sample, sequenced in a study of T cells in Graves' hyperthyroidism and ophthalmopathy. RNA transcripts served as the template for amplifying TCR beta CDR3 regions. Primed by the HTBI set, a first-round RT-PCR was run on the TCR CDR3. TCRdb re-derived calls from the multiplex PCR reads in MiXCR, one entry per CDR3 protein. This sample has approximately 740,000 distinct CDR3 sequences; about 14% occur once, and the top ten carry around 9.6%. The specimen sequenced was blood. Source of these receptors: a woman under 30 with Graves' hyperthyroidism.

For this clonotype: A much larger clone sits a single nucleotide away, making a read error possible. The chain uses TRBV11-2 and TRBJ2-2; the D is unclear. Germline V gives CDR1 SGHAT, CDR2 FQNNGV. The V end lost 1 base, the J end lost 7 bases, and 7 bases lay between the germline ends. CDR3 length: 13 residues. DNA of the CDR3: TGTGCCAGCAGCTTAGGCTCCAACGGGGAGCTGTTTTTT. Its translation is CASSLGSNGELFF. Supplemented by reference TRBV11-2 and TRBJ2-2, the full variable domain reads EAGVAQSPRYKIIEKRQSVAFWCNPISGHATLYWYQQILGQGPKLLIQFQNNGVVDDSQLPKDRFSAERLKGVDSTLKIQPAKLEDSAVYLCASSLGSNGELFFGEGSRLTVL.

In its sample, this clonotype was seen a few times. The chain uses TRBV4-1 and TRBJ1-1; D ambiguous. Trimming took 1 base from V and 4 from J, leaving 22 bases between them. The germline V gene has CDR1 MGHRA and CDR2 YSYEKL. The CDR3 totals 18 residues. CDR3 residues: CASSQAVFRPRRGTEAFF. CDR3 nucleotide sequence: TGCGCCAGCAGCCAAGCGGTTTTCAGGCCCCGACGCGGCACTGAAGCTTTCTTT.

Only a few counts were recorded for this clonotype. V usage is TRBV4-1 and J usage is TRBJ1-5, with 10 bases fitting TRBD1. Germline values: CDR1 MGHRA, CDR2 YSYEKL. CDR3 length equals 15 residues. V lost 0 bases and J lost 7; bases outside the gene matches: 3. The CDR3 here is CASSQDGDRGQPQHF. CDR3 nucleotide sequence: TGCGCCAGCAGCCAAGATGGGGACAGGGGCCAGCCCCAGCATTTT.

CDR3 amino acids: CATSDKKEQETQYF. The CDR3, as DNA: TGTGCCACCAGTGATAAAAAGGAGCAAGAGACCCAGTACTTC. The chain combines TRBV24-1 with TRBJ2-5; D call uncertain. Deletions cut 3 bases from V and 2 bases from J, with 9 bases between. CDR3 length: 14 residues. Germline CDR1 reads KGHDR; CDR2 reads SFDVKD.

This clonotype occurred many times. This chain uses TRBV18 with TRBJ2-7; 12 nucleotides match TRBD2. This CDR3 is built from 15 residues. J lost 6 bases, V lost 3 bases, and 6 bases had no gene match. CDR1 and CDR2 from the germline V gene are KGHSH and LQKENI. This CDR3 is CASSPRLAGESEQYF. The CDR3 nucleotides read TGTGCCAGCTCACCGCGACTAGCGGGAGAATCCGAGCAGTACTTC.

This clonotype showed up just a few times. This rearrangement joins TRBV4-3 to TRBJ2-2, with 8 bases identical to TRBD2. With V trimmed by 6 bases and J by 0 bases, 6 bases remained unmatched. CDR3 size: 16 residues. Germline-derived CDR1 and CDR2 are LGHNA and YSLEER. As DNA, the CDR3 is TGCGCCAGCAGTCCCGCCGGGAGGGCGAACACCGGGGAGCTGTTTTTT. Protein: CASSPAGRANTGELFF.

This clonotype was seen ten or more times. The V and J genes are TRBV18 and TRBJ2-7; 10 positions match TRBD2. V trimming: 3 bases; J trimming: 4 bases; junction bases outside the gene matches: 9. This CDR3 contains 16 residues. Germline CDR1 is KGHSH and CDR2 is LQKENI. CDR3 sequence: CASSPWLAGDKYEQYF. Here the CDR3 DNA reads TGTGCCAGCTCACCCTGGCTAGCGGGAGATAAGTACGAGCAGTACTTC.

The gene calls are TRBV27 and TRBJ1-1; TRBD1 matches 8 bases. CDR1 and CDR2 (germline): MNHEY, SMNVEV (reference sequence). Trimming removed 7 bases from V and 0 bases from J; junction bases left unmatched: 7. The CDR3 sequence is 15 residues long. CDR3 in DNA: TGTGCCAGCACTCAGGGGGCCGGGATGAACACTGAAGCTTTCTTT. It yields the protein CASTQGAGMNTEAFF.

The chain carries TRBV6-2 or TRBV6-3 and TRBJ2-5, with unresolved D. Germline values: CDR1 MNHEY, CDR2 SVGEGT. Deletions cut 6 bases from V and 5 bases from J, with 13 bases between. The CDR3 contains 13 residues. DNA for the CDR3: TGTGCCAGCAGGGGAACGGGCAAGGAGACCCAGTACTTC. This codes for CASRGTGKETQYF.

This chain joins TRBV15 and TRBJ1-6, with 7 bases aligning to TRBD1. Germline CDR1 LNHNV, CDR2 YYDKDF (reference sequence). With V trimmed by 1 base and J by 5 bases, 2 bases remained unmatched. The CDR3 spans 15 residues. The CDR3 DNA is TGTGCCACCAGCAGAGTGGGACAGAATAATTCACCCCTCCACTTT. Translation gives CATSRVGQNNSPLHF.

This clonotype was seen ten or more times. This sequence joins TRBV5-6 and TRBJ2-7; D uncertain. V lost 1 base, J lost 5 bases, and 13 bases lay in between. Germline-derived CDR1 and CDR2 are SGHDT and YYEEEE. The CDR3 covers 14 residues. CDR3 sequence: CASSLYGSPDEQYF. DNA of the CDR3: TGTGCCAGCAGCTTGTACGGCTCCCCGGACGAGCAGTACTTC.

This chain links TRBV18 with TRBJ2-5; 7 bases fit TRBD2. CDR1 and CDR2 (germline): KGHSH, LQKENI. V shed 3 bases and J 2 bases; nucleotides not matched to a gene: 12. This CDR3 is 17 amino acids long. CDR3 nucleotides: TGTGCCAGCTCACCGGTAGCGGGCGGCTCTAGTCAAGAGACCCAGTACTTC. Translating it yields CASSPVAGGSSQETQYF.

The chain links TRBV28 to TRBJ2-3; 10 bases are shared with TRBD2. The CDR3 spans 15 residues. With V trimmed by 5 bases and J by 1 base, 3 bases remained unmatched. CDR1 MDHEN and CDR2 SYDVKM come from the germline V gene. The CDR3 region is CASSISGRGTDTQYF. The CDR3 nucleotides are TGTGCCAGCAGTATCAGCGGGAGGGGCACAGATACGCAGTATTTT.

This clonotype has at least ten counts. The chain employs TRBV11-3 and TRBJ2-7; a possible D gene is TRBD1 (5 bases). The CDR3 contains 15 residues. Germline loops: CDR1 SGHNT, CDR2 YENEEA. V was trimmed by 6 bases and J by 5 bases, leaving 20 bases between them. The CDR3 region is CASSDSAGYGDEQYF. In nucleotides, the CDR3 is TGTGCCAGCAGTGATTCGGCAGGGTATGGCGACGAGCAGTACTTC.

The chain carries TRBV13 and TRBJ2-7, with 15 bases matching TRBD2. This CDR3 comprises 16 residues. Germline CDR1 is PRHDT and CDR2 is FYEKMQ (reference sequence). With V trimmed by 5 bases and J by 1 base, 3 bases remained unmatched. The DNA of the CDR3 is TGTGCCAGCAGCACGGGACTAGCGGGAGGATCCTACGAGCAGTACTTC. Its translation is CASSTGLAGGSYEQYF. Based on the CDR3 plus reference TRBV13 and TRBJ2-7, the full variable domain is AAGVIQSPRHLIKEKRETATLKCYPIPRHDTVYWYQQGPGQDPQFLISFYEKMQSDKGSIPDRFSAQQFSDYHSELNMSSLELGDSALYFCASSTGLAGGSYEQYFGPGTRLTVT.

The chain recombines TRBV9 with TRBJ1-2; 7 nucleotides line up with TRBD1. Germline CDR1 SGDLS, CDR2 YYNGEE. V trimming: 3 bases; J trimming: 1 base; junction bases outside the gene matches: 9. This CDR3 is built from 16 residues. The CDR3, as DNA: TGTGCCAGCAGCGCAGGGACAGAGACGTTTAACTATGGCTACACCTTC. Its translation: CASSAGTETFNYGYTF. The entire variable domain, with the rest obtained from reference TRBV9 and TRBJ1-2, is as follows: DSGVTQTPKHLITATGQRVTLRCSPRSGDLSVYWYQQSLDQGLQFLIQYYNGEERAKGNILERFSAQQFPDLHSELNLSSLELGDSALYFCASSAGTETFNYGYTFGSGTRLTVV.

In its sample, this clonotype was seen a few times. The V gene is TRBV20-1, the J gene TRBJ1-4, with a tentative D call TRBD1 (6 bases). CDR3 length equals 14 residues. V lost 5 bases and J lost 6, with 16 bases in between. Germline V gene sequence: CDR1 DFQATT, CDR2 SNEGSKA (reference sequence). CDR3 DNA: TGCAGTGCTCAGGGCCGGCAGGGGTATGAAAAACTGTTTTTT. Translated, it gives CSAQGRQGYEKLFF.

J is TRBJ2-1 and V is TRBV5-1, with D hard to call. V lost 0 bases and J lost 10, with 11 bases in between. The germline CDR1 and CDR2 sequences are SGHRS and YFSETQ. CDR3 length: 13 residues. The CDR3 sequence: CASSLAPVWEQFF. In DNA, the CDR3 is TGCGCCAGCAGCTTGGCACCGGTGTGGGAGCAGTTCTTC.

The chain recombines TRBV28 with TRBJ1-5; maybe TRBD1 (6 bases). CDR1 is MDHEN, CDR2 SYDVKM, per germline. This CDR3 comprises 15 residues. The ends were cut back, 3 bases at V and 4 bases at J, with 13 bases in the middle. CDR3 sequence: CASSFGGGPNQPQHF. CDR3 nucleotides: TGTGCCAGCAGTTTTGGGGGGGGCCCGAATCAGCCCCAGCATTTT.

This clonotype was counted only a few times. The chain recombines TRBV6-2 or TRBV6-3 with TRBJ1-5; tentatively, D is TRBD1 (6 bases). CDR3 length: 14 amino acids. The germline V gene encodes CDR1 MNHEY and CDR2 SVGEGT. V lost 5 bases, J lost 7 bases, and 15 bases lay in between. CDR3 sequence reads: CASSGYGGGQPQHF. The CDR3 coding sequence is TGTGCCAGCAGTGGCTACGGGGGCGGGCAGCCCCAGCATTTT.

The V and J genes are TRBV20-1 and TRBJ2-5; D uncertain. CDR1 and CDR2 (germline): DFQATT, SNEGSKA (reference sequence). Deletions cut 3 bases from V and 2 bases from J, with 16 bases between. The CDR3 is made up of 15 amino acids. For the CDR3, the DNA is TGCAGTGCTAGTATTGTGGGGAAGGGACAAGAGACCCAGTACTTC. Translated, it gives CSASIVGKGQETQYF.

The J gene is TRBJ2-7, the V gene TRBV24-1; 7 bases map to TRBD2. V trimming: 3 bases; J trimming: 3 bases; junction bases outside the gene matches: 7. This CDR3 comprises 15 residues. The germline V gene has CDR1 KGHDR and CDR2 SFDVKD. In DNA form, the CDR3 reads TGTGCCACCAGTGATCCGAAGCGGGACCGCTACGAGCAGTACTTC. As protein: CATSDPKRDRYEQYF.